In this sample, the clone carrying this TCR beta chain turned up a few times. Antigen: not known. The protein listed by TCRdb differs at residue 12 from the translated DNA, so the DNA translation is shown. The listed genes are named as in mouse. The sample is drawn from a study of CD8+ T cells in alopecia areata. Regarding the study as a whole: Higher clonality and more expanded CD8+ clones appeared in lesional than normal scalp.

RNA was extracted and reverse transcribed into cDNA as the sequencing template. Assay used: immunoSEQ multiplex PCR; TCRdb lists only in-frame clones, some missing. Sampling found around 100,000 clones, none seen once. The origin of this receptor is a C3H/HeJ mouse with alopecia areata. MHC haplotype of the strain: H2-k. Sequencing used lesional skin.

The sequenced part of the CDR3 DNA is TGTGCCAGCAGTCACGGACAGAATTCTGGAAATACG. Protein: CASSHGQNSGNT. The CDR3 in full is CASSHGQNSGNTLYF. The gene calls are TRBV13-3 and TRBJ1-3; perhaps TRBD1 as D (6 bases). The read ends 3 residues shy of where the CDR3 ends; the end is completed using the germline J gene. Germline lookup yields CDR1 NNHDY and CDR2 SYVADS. V was shortened by 4 bases and J by 0 bases, with 11 bases between the two germline ends. The CDR3 has 15 amino acids.